This T cell receptor beta chain was identified during a study of shared clonotypes between healthy human individuals. Findings of the study overall: Generation probabilities were higher for clonotypes shared across all four sorted-subset donors than for unshared ones.

About this clone: Its antigen is currently unknown.

Cells designated naive CD8 were CD45RO-negative and were positively selected for CCR7, with terminally differentiated effector memory CD45RA+ cells excluded. The data were produced by immunoSEQ multiplex PCR, yet TCRdb's version contains in-frame clones alone and is incomplete. This sample carries about 2.2 million clones, around 93% of them seen once, and the ten largest clones take 1.5% to 2%. What was sequenced was naive CD8+ T cells from PBMCs. The receptor comes from a young man in good health. Some clones in this sample may be carry-over from other donors' samples.

The CDR3 sequence is CSVGQNYEQYF. The CDR3 bases are TGCAGCGTTGGACAGAACTACGAGCAGTACTTC. This chain connects TRBV29-1 to TRBJ2-7, with D possibly TRBD1 on 5 matching bases. The germline CDR1 and CDR2 sequences are SQVTM and ANQGSEA. The V end was cut by 4 bases, the J end by 3 bases, with 7 bases between. CDR3 length equals 11 residues.